This T cell receptor (beta chain) was retrieved from a study of cytomegalovirus exposure and HLA in healthy donors (dated by TCRdb to 2016 to 2017). Describing the broader study: A later analysis indicated that the roughly 120 validation repertoires were generated on the platform also employed for the 700 or so repertoires of the first cohort. To predict cytomegalovirus infection status, the study brought together high-throughput TCR immunosequencing, statistical association of individual TCRs with disease status, and machine learning. Along with the approximately 670-subject first cohort, a separate validation cohort of 120 different subjects was used. The study was designed to test whether signatures of past pathogen exposure could be identified by cataloging public T cell receptors.

The donors belonged to the validation cohort of approximately 130 subjects, which was separate from the approximately 700-subject first cohort. The CDR3 numbers 15 residues from cysteine through phenylalanine. The DNA shown is the 45-base CDR3, in frame from base 1. Trimming removed 1 base from V and 3 bases from J, leaving 9 bases between the germline ends. CDR1 is given as MNHEY and CDR2 as SVGAGI, both from the germline V gene. As concerns this clone: What this receptor recognizes is not known. One base away there is no much larger clone; base qualities are not given.

The investigation overall reported the following: Most TCR sequences were seen in very few donors, while some public TCRs were found in many individuals. The classifier was reported to diagnose cytomegalovirus status with high specificity and sensitivity in both the original and validation cohorts. The authors suggested that the approach could potentially be generalized to other disease states and immunological phenotypes. Three of the identified cytomegalovirus-associated TCR beta chains were confirmed in vitro to be specific for cytomegalovirus antigens. Of the cluster scores, 90% to 95% were above 0 in a later analysis, which found that TCRs clustered in the first cohort also tended to co-occur in the 120 validation repertoires. All 110 or so repertoires were used to score co-occurrence in the validation cohort in a later analysis, because that analysis had no HLA typing for the cohort. The study listed 150 to 200 TCR beta chains as associated with cytomegalovirus.

Receptor libraries were prepared by the immunoSEQ multiplex PCR assay. The paper's data handling went like this. To diagnose cytomegalovirus status from the catalog of TCR beta chain sequences, a statistical classification framework was built. TCRdb took over this immuneACCESS table, retaining in-frame rearrangements with V and J assigned. Such tables are incomplete; in checked studies, under half of the missing clones stem from an unresolved V gene, and the remainder is unexplained. For V, J and clone size, that table is used; D and trimming come from the DNA. The sample has about 120,000 clones on record, roughly nine tenths of them singletons. 1.1% of the sample rests with the top ten.

Sequenced input: PBMCs. Recombination joined TRBV6-5 with TRBJ1-4; 5 matching bases give a weak D call of TRBD1. This TCR derives from a woman aged 18 to 35 in good health and CMV-seronegative. The CDR3 sequence is CASSYYTGSNEKLFF. The DNA sequence is given as TGTGCCAGCAGTTACTATACAGGATCTAATGAAAAACTGTTTTTT.